This entry features one T cell receptor beta chain sequence. The entry originates in a study of PD-1 blockade in classical Hodgkin lymphoma. All trial patients relapsed after autologous stem cell transplantation. Some clones are missing from TCRdb's copy, which holds only in-frame ones; the method was immunoSEQ multiplex PCR. The sample consists of about 110,000 clones, roughly nine tenths of them appearing once. Germline V gene lookup returns CDR1 LNHDA and CDR2 SQIVND (reference sequence). The junction had 14 bases not matched to a gene; V was cut back by 3 bases and J by 5 bases. CDR3 size: 17 residues.

The source of this sequence is a human donor with classical Hodgkin lymphoma. This sequence joins TRBV19 and TRBJ2-5, with 8 nucleotides matching TRBD1. Sequences were derived from peripheral blood mononuclear cells (PBMCs), sampled before the second cycle of nivolumab. The CDR3 coding sequence is TGTGCCAGTAGTATGGGGGCACGGCAGGGGGCTTGGGAGACCCAGTACTTC. It translates to CASSMGARQGAWETQYF.